This T cell receptor beta chain is drawn from a study of T cells in Graves' hyperthyroidism and ophthalmopathy. General study findings and limits: A model of 13 V-J pairs discriminated ophthalmopathy from stable hyperthyroidism. Ophthalmopathy onset followed model prediction by a median roughly 6 months.

To note about this clonotype: What it binds is unknown.

Amplification of TCR beta CDR3 regions was performed using RNA transcripts as template. Using the HTBI primer set, a first-round RT-PCR was run on the TCR CDR3. TCRdb itself ran the multiplex PCR reads through MiXCR, one entry per CDR3 protein. The sample records 550,000 to 800,000 distinct CDR3 sequences, 15% to 20% being singletons. Unmatched junction bases numbered 7, after V lost 0 bases and J lost 5 bases. There are 16 residues in the CDR3. CDR1 and CDR2 (germline): MNHEY, SMNVEV (reference sequence). Subjects aged 18 to 65 presented with newly diagnosed hyperthyroidism of less than 2 months' duration. The authors obtained PBMCs from over 7.5 ml of fresh peripheral blood.

The rearrangement links TRBV27 to TRBJ2-1, with 7 bases fitting TRBD2. Material for sequencing was blood. This TCR came from a man aged 18 to 29 with Graves' hyperthyroidism. In DNA, the CDR3 is TGTGCCAGCAGTTTATCCCAGACTAGCCCCCACAATGAGCAGTTCTTC. It specifies CASSLSQTSPHNEQFF.